The 18 T cell receptor beta chains presented below share a single source sample, sequenced in a study of technical replicates of blood from a handful of donors. Assay: immunoSEQ multiplex PCR; the TCRdb copy retains only in-frame clones and omits some. The repertoire holds tens of thousands of clones, roughly 88% seen once, with just over 4.5% in the top ten. Material for sequencing was PBMCs. All receptors come from a human donor in good health. Some clones in this sample may be carry-over from other donors' samples.

The CDR3 loop reads CASGLVRGLGSGEQYF. The CDR3 coding sequence is TGTGCTAGTGGTTTGGTACGGGGACTAGGCTCGGGAGAGCAGTACTTC. The rearrangement uses TRBV12-5 and TRBJ2-7; 8 nucleotides line up with TRBD2. The V and J ends lost 0 bases and 7 bases, in that order; junction bases with no gene match: 11. The CDR3 is 16 residues long. Germline V gene sequence: CDR1 LGHNT, CDR2 FRNRAP.

The gene calls are TRBV9 and TRBJ1-6; 8 bases align to TRBD1. In germline, CDR1 is SGDLS, CDR2 YYNGEE. The CDR3 spans 15 residues. Trimming removed 4 bases from V and 11 bases from J; junction bases left unmatched: 11. CDR3 nucleotides: TGTGCCAGCAGCCCAGAGCAGGGGGCTACGACACCCCTCCACTTT. Protein sequence: CASSPEQGATTPLHF.

The chain is built from TRBV6-6 and TRBJ2-5, with 7 bases identical to TRBD2. Germline values: CDR1 MNHNY, CDR2 SVGAGI (reference sequence). CDR3 length equals 13 residues. J lost 4 bases, V lost 7 bases, and 6 bases had no gene match. The CDR3, as DNA: TGTGCCAGCATAGAGACTAGCCGAGAGACCCAGTACTTC. The encoded protein is CASIETSRETQYF.

The CDR3 nucleotides are TGTGCCAGCTCCGTTTCAGAAGATACGCAGTATTTT. It encodes CASSVSEDTQYF. V is TRBV18 and J is TRBJ2-3; no definite D call. With 6 bases removed from V and 5 bases from J, the gap between germline ends came to 9 bases. The germline V gene has CDR1 KGHSH and CDR2 LQKENI. The CDR3 is 12 residues long.

The chain recombines TRBV5-6 with TRBJ1-2; D ambiguous. This CDR3 has 14 amino acids. V was clipped by 0 bases and J by 4 bases, with 10 bases between them. Germline V gives CDR1 SGHDT, CDR2 YYEEEE. The CDR3 bases are TGTGCCAGCAGCTTGGGCCGGGTGGGCTATGGCTACACCTTC. It yields the protein CASSLGRVGYGYTF.

This chain connects TRBV4-3 to TRBJ2-1; perhaps TRBD1 as D (6 bases). The V end was cut by 3 bases, the J end by 7 bases, with 19 bases between. The CDR3 runs to 16 residues. The germline V gene has CDR1 LGHNA and CDR2 YSLEER. The CDR3 nucleotides are TGCGCCAGCAGCCATAATCCAGGGGCTCAAGTGAATGAGCAGTTCTTC. This codes for CASSHNPGAQVNEQFF.

This clone was counted once. This chain uses TRBV5-1 with TRBJ2-5; 10 positions agree with TRBD1. The V segment lost 4 bases and the J segment 0 bases; nucleotides outside the gene matches: 3. The CDR3 length is 15 residues. The germline CDR1 and CDR2 sequences are SGHRS and YFSETQ. The DNA of the CDR3 is TGCGCCAGCAGCGAGGGACAGGGGCACCAAGAGACCCAGTACTTC. It codes for CASSEGQGHQETQYF.

The genes are TRBV11-3 and TRBJ2-7; tentatively, D is TRBD1 (6 bases). The CDR3 loop spans 15 amino acids. V lost 3 bases, J lost 5 bases, and 17 bases lay in between. Germline CDR1 SGHNT, CDR2 YENEEA. Here the CDR3 reads CASSFKRGTPDEQYF. DNA for the CDR3: TGTGCCAGCAGCTTCAAAAGGGGGACCCCAGACGAGCAGTACTTC.

The table lists this clone with a few counts. This chain joins TRBV6-5 and TRBJ1-1, with a possible D match to TRBD1 (6 bases). V was pared by 5 bases and J by 6 bases, with 16 bases between. The CDR3 sequence is 14 residues long. Germline lookup yields CDR1 MNHEY and CDR2 SVGAGI. CDR3 nucleotide sequence: TGTGCCAGCAGTAATCGGCCGGGGGGCGCTGAAGCTTTCTTT. Translating gives CASSNRPGGAEAFF.

V and J are TRBV5-1 and TRBJ2-3; the match to TRBD2 covers 8 bases. The ends lost 1 base at V and 0 bases at J; junction bases unmatched: 1. The CDR3 has 15 residues. Germline lookup yields CDR1 SGHRS and CDR2 YFSETQ. The CDR3 nucleotides read TGCGCCAGCAGCTTGAGCGGGGGTAGCACAGATACGCAGTATTTT. This codes for CASSLSGGSTDTQYF. Using reference TRBV5-1 and TRBJ2-3 for the parts outside the CDR3, the full variable domain is KAGVTQTPRYLIKTRGQQVTLSCSPISGHRSVSWYQQTPGQGLQFLFEYFSETQRNKGNFPGRFSGRQFSNSRSEMNVSTLELGDSALYLCASSLSGGSTDTQYFGPGTRLTVL.

The rearrangement links TRBV14 to TRBJ2-2; 9 bases are a match to TRBD1. The germline V gene has CDR1 SGHDN and CDR2 FVKESK. Trimming took 4 bases from V and 6 from J; bases not matched to a gene: 6. This CDR3 is built from 15 residues. This CDR3 is CASSPTGGYAGELFF. The DNA of the CDR3 is TGTGCCAGCAGCCCAACAGGGGGCTATGCCGGGGAGCTGTTTTTT.

The gene calls are TRBV7-3 and TRBJ2-7; 7 bases align to TRBD2. The CDR3 is 16 amino acids. Germline-derived CDR1 and CDR2 are SGHTA and FQGTGA. The V segment lost 1 base and the J segment 10 bases; nucleotides outside the gene matches: 16. The CDR3 protein is CASSLNGGGGPAAQYF. Here the CDR3 DNA reads TGTGCCAGCAGCTTAAATGGGGGGGGTGGGCCGGCGGCCCAGTACTTC.

V and J are TRBV4-2 and TRBJ2-3; TRBD2 agrees at 10 bases. The CDR3 is 19 amino acids. CDR1 is LGHNA, CDR2 YNFKEQ, per germline. After removal of 1 base from V and 4 bases from J, the junction contained 14 bases not matched to a gene. CDR3 coding DNA: TGTGCCAGCAGCCAAGTTAGGACTAGCGGAGTTGGGGGGCCAGATACGCAGTATTTT. It translates to CASSQVRTSGVGGPDTQYF.

The chain recombines TRBV5-6 with TRBJ2-6; tentative D call: TRBD2 (5 bases). From germline, CDR1 is SGHDT and CDR2 YYEEEE. The V and J ends lost 3 bases and 2 bases respectively, with 15 bases between them. This CDR3 contains 17 residues. The CDR3 sequence is CASSSLGSVAGANVLTF. The CDR3 DNA reads as TGTGCCAGCAGCTCCTTAGGGAGCGTGGCTGGGGCCAACGTCCTGACTTTC.

The V and J genes are TRBV4-2 and TRBJ2-3; 7 bases fit TRBD2. The germline V gene encodes CDR1 LGHNA and CDR2 YNFKEQ. With 0 bases clipped from V and 2 bases from J, the junction kept 8 bases outside the gene matches. CDR3 length equals 17 residues. CDR3 nucleotide sequence: TGTGCCAGCAGCCAAGATCGGGGAGCGGGATACACAGATACGCAGTATTTT. It encodes CASSQDRGAGYTDTQYF.

The rearrangement links TRBV30 to TRBJ2-1; TRBD2 aligns across 8 bases. The ends lost 3 bases at V and 8 bases at J; junction bases unmatched: 15. The CDR3 sequence is 16 residues long. CDR1 is GTSNPN, CDR2 SVGIG, per germline (reference sequence). CDR3: CAWRDRGASGSHEQFF. CDR3 coding DNA: TGTGCCTGGAGGGATAGGGGTGCGAGCGGGAGCCATGAGCAGTTCTTC.

The chain recombines TRBV6-6 with TRBJ2-1; 10 positions match TRBD1. V dropped 6 bases and J dropped 9; count of bases not matched to a gene: 11. From germline, CDR1 is MNHNY and CDR2 SVGAGI (reference sequence). The CDR3 spans 15 residues. The CDR3: CASRPDRTGGGEQFF. The CDR3 DNA sequence: TGTGCCAGCAGGCCCGACAGGACAGGGGGTGGTGAGCAGTTCTTC.

The chain joins TRBV5-1 to TRBJ2-7; possibly TRBD1 or TRBD2 for D (7 bases each). The CDR3 is 14 residues long. Between the trimmed V and J ends, which lost 4 bases and 2 bases, there was a span of 13 bases. Germline-derived CDR1 and CDR2 are SGHRS and YFSETQ. The CDR3 loop reads CASSMGGGPYEQYF. CDR3 nucleotide sequence: TGCGCCAGCAGCATGGGAGGGGGCCCCTACGAGCAGTACTTC.